The rows below give T cell receptor beta chains drawn from one sample of a study of blood T cell repertoires in COVID-19. Some clones are missing from TCRdb's copy, which holds only in-frame ones; the method was immunoSEQ multiplex PCR. This table holds 150,000 to 200,000 clones, more than 85% found once. Sequences were obtained from peripheral blood. The receptor source for this set is a woman aged 60 to 75 with COVID-19, enrolled during active disease. Both conserved end residues are trimmed from each CDR3. The D gene is left open where the match is weak. Size values are once, few and many counts, or a class for expanded clones, and some rows have none.

v_call	d_call	clone_size	j_call	cdr3_aa
TRBV25-1	.	.	TRBJ1-1	ASSSARKAF
TRBV19	.	.	TRBJ1-4	ASSIGSRNSEKLF
TRBV7-3	.	.	TRBJ1-2	ASSFLGGGGYT
TRBV18	TRBD2	.	TRBJ2-1	ASSPRDTSGGADEQF
TRBV7-2	.	.	TRBJ1-2	ASSLEAGVYGYT
TRBV10-1	TRBD1	.	TRBJ1-3	ASSDQGEVRGNTIY
TRBV19	.	.	TRBJ1-2	ASSTTQGRWYGYT
TRBV5-6	TRBD1	.	TRBJ1-2	ASRGQGARGYT
TRBV5-6	.	.	TRBJ1-2	ASSFRDTSNYGYT
TRBV12-5	.	once	TRBJ2-1	ASGLVPGGEQF
TRBV5-1	.	.	TRBJ2-1	ASSLALTGSSYNEQF
TRBV3-1/TRBV3-2	TRBD2	.	TRBJ2-2	ASSQLLAIDTGELF
TRBV7-8	TRBD2	.	TRBJ2-3	ASSPQRGTQY